This T cell receptor beta chain appears in the sequencing data of a study of PD-L1 blockade in urothelial cancer. This CDR3 has 14 amino acids. The germline V gene encodes CDR1 LNHDA and CDR2 SQIVND (reference sequence). Trimming stripped 1 base from V and 2 bases from J, with 9 bases between. The data were produced by immunoSEQ multiplex PCR, yet TCRdb's version contains in-frame clones alone and is incomplete. The profile shows approximately 48,000 clones, 70% to 90% of them singletons. Every patient provided from 1 to 8 samples, collected pretreatment and on-treatment. This chain connects TRBV19 to TRBJ2-7; D ambiguous. The receptor comes from a man aged 60-69 years with urothelial cancer. The sequences come from PBMCs, collected around atezolizumab (anti-PD-L1) treatment. The CDR3 DNA follows: TGTGCCAGTAGTATAGTCCTAGATACCTACGAGCAGTACTTC. As protein: CASSIVLDTYEQYF.